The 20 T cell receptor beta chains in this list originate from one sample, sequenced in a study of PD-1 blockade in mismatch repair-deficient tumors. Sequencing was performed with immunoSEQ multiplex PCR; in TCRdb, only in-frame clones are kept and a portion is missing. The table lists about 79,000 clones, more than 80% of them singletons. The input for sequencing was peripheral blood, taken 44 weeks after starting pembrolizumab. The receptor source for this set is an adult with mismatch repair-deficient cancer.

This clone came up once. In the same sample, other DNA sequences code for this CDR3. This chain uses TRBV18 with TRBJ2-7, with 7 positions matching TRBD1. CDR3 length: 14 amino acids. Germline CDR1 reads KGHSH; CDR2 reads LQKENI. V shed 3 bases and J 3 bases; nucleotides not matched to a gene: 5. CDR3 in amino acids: CASSPGQTNYEQYF. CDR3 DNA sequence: TGTGCCAGCTCACCGGGACAGACTAACTACGAGCAGTACTTC. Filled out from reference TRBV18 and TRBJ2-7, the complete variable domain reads NAGVMQNPRHLVRRRGQEARLRCSPMKGHSHVYWYRQLPEEGLKFMVYLQKENIIDESGMPKERFSAEFPKEGPSILRIQQVVRGDSAAYFCASSPGQTNYEQYFGPGTRLTVT.

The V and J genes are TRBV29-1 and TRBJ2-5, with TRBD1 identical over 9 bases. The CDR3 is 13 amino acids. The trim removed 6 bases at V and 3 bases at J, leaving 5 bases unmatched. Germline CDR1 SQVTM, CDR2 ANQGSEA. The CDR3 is CSVRGQGEETQYF. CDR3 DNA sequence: TGCAGCGTGCGGGGACAGGGAGAAGAGACCCAGTACTTC. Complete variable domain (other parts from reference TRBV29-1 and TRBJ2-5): SAVISQKPSRDICQRGTSLTIQCQVDSQVTMMFWYRQQPGQSLTLIATANQGSEATYESGFVIDKFPISRPNLTFSTLTVSNMSPEDSSIYLCSVRGQGEETQYFGPGTRLLVL.

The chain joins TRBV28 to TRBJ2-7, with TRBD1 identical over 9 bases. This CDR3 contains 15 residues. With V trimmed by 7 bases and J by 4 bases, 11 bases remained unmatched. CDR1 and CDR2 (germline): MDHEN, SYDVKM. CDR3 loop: CASNSGTGKFYEQYF. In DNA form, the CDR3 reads TGTGCCAGCAACTCCGGGACAGGGAAGTTTTACGAGCAGTACTTC.

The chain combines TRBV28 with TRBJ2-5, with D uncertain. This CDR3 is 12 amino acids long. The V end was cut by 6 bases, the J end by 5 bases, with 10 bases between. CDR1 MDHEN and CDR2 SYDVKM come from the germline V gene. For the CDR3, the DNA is TGTGCCAGCAGACCGCCGGGTGAGACCCAGTACTTC. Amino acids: CASRPPGETQYF.

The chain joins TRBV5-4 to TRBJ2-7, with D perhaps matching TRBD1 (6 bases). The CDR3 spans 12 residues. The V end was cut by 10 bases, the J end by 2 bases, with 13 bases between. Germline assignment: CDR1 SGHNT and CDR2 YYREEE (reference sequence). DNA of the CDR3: TGTGCCTACAGGGCGCCCCCCTACGAGCAGTACTTC. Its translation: CAYRAPPYEQYF. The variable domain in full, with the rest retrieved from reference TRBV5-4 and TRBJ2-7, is ETGVTQSPTHLIKTRGQQVTLRCSSQSGHNTVSWYQQALGQGPQFIFQYYREEENGRGNFPPRFSGLQFPNYSSELNVNALELDDSALYLCAYRAPPYEQYFGPGTRLTVT.

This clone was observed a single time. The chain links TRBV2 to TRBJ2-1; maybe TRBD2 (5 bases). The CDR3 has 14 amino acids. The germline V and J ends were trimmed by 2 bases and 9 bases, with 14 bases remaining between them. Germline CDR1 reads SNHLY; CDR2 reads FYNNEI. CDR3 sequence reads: CASSEMDSPPEQFF. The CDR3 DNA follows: TGTGCCAGCAGTGAAATGGACTCCCCCCCTGAGCAGTTCTTC.

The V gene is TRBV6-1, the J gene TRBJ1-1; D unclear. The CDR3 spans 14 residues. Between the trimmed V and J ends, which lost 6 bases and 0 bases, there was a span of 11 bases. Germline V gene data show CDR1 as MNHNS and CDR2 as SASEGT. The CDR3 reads CASRAYGVNTEAFF. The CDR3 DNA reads TGTGCCAGCAGGGCTTATGGGGTGAACACTGAAGCTTTCTTT.

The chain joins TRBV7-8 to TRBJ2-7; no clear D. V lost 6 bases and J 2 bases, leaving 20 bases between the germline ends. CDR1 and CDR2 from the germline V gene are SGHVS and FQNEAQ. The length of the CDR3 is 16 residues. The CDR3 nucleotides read TGTGCCAGCAGTGTGGGGTGGGCAGGTAATGCCTACGAGCAGTACTTC. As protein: CASSVGWAGNAYEQYF.

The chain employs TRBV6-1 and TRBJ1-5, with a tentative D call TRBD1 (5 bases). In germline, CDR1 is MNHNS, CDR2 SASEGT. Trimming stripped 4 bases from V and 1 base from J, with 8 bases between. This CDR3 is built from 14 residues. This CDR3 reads CASSGDRSNQPQHF. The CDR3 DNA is TGTGCCAGCAGTGGAGACAGAAGCAATCAGCCCCAGCATTTT.

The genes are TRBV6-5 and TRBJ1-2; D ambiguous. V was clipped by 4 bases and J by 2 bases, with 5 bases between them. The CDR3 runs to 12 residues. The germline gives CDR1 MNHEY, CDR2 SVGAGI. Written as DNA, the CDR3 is TGTGCCAGCAGTTCGACAAACTATGGCTACACCTTC. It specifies CASSSTNYGYTF.

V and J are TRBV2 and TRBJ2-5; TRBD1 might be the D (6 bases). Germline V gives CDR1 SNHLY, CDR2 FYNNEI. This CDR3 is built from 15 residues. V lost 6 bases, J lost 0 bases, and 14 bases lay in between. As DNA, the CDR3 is TGTGCCAGCAGCCCTCGACAGGCGCACCAAGAGACCCAGTACTTC. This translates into CASSPRQAHQETQYF.

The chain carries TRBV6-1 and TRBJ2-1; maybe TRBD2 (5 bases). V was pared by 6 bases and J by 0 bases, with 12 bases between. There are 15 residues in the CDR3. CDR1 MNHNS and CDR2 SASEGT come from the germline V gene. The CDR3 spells CASSPTGISYNEQFF. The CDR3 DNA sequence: TGTGCCAGCAGCCCTACGGGAATCTCCTACAATGAGCAGTTCTTC.

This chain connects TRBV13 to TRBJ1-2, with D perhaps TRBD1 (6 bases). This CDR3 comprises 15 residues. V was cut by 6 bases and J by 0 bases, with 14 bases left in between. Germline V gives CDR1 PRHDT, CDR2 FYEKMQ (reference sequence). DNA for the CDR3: TGTGCCAGCAGTTCAACAGGACAGCCTAACTATGGCTACACCTTC. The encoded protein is CASSSTGQPNYGYTF.

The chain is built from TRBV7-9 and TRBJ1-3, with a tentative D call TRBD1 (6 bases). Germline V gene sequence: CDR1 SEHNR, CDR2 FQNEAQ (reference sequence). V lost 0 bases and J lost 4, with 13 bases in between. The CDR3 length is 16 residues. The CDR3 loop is CASSLALTGRGNTIYF. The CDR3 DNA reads TGTGCCAGCAGCTTAGCTCTAACAGGGAGAGGAAACACCATATATTTT.

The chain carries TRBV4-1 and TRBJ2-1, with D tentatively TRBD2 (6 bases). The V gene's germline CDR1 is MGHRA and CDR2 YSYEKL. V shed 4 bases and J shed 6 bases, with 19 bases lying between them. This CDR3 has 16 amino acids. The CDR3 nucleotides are TGCGCCAGCAGCCTGTCGGGGGAGCCTAACCTCAATGAGCAGTTCTTC. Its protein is CASSLSGEPNLNEQFF.

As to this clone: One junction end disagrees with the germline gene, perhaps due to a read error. This CDR3 reads CSVQESYNEQFF. CDR3 nucleotide sequence: TGCAGCGTTCAAGAAAGCTACAATGAGCAGTTCTTC. The chain links TRBV29-1 to TRBJ2-1; D uncertain. This CDR3 spans 12 amino acids. Per the germline V gene, CDR1 is SQVTM and CDR2 is ANQGSEA.

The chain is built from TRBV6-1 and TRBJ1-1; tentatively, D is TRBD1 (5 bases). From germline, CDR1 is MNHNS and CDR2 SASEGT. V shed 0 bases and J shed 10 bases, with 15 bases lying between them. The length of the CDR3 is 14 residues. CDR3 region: CASSEAERDHRAFF. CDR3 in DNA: TGTGCCAGCAGTGAAGCAGAACGGGACCATCGAGCTTTCTTT.

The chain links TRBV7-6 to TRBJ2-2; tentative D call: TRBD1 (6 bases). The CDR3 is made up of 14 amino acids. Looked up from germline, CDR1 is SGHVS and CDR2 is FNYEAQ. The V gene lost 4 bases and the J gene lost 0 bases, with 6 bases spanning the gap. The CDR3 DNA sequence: TGTGCCAGCAGCTGGACAGCGAACACCGGGGAGCTGTTTTTT. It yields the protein CASSWTANTGELFF. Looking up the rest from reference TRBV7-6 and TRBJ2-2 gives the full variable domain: GAGVSQSPRYKVTKRGQDVALRCDPISGHVSLYWYRQALGQGPEFLTYFNYEAQQDKSGLPNDRFSAERPEGSISTLTIQRTEQRDSAMYRCASSWTANTGELFFGEGSRLTVL.

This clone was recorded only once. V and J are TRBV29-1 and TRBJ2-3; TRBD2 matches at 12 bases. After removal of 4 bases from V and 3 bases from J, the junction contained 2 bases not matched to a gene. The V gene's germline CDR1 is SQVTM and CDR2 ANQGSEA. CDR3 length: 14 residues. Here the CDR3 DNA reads TGCAGCGTTGGGACTAGCGGGACGACAGATACGCAGTATTTT. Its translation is CSVGTSGTTDTQYF.

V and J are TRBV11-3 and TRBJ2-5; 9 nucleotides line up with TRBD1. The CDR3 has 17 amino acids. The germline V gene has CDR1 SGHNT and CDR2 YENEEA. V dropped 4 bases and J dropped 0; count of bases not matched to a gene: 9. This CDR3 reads CASSSRTGALYQETQYF. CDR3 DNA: TGTGCCAGCAGCTCCCGGACAGGGGCGCTTTACCAAGAGACCCAGTACTTC. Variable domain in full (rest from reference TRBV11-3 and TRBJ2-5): EAGVVQSPRYKIIEKKQPVAFWCNPISGHNTLYWYLQNLGQGPELLIRYENEEAVDDSQLPKDRFSAERLKGVDSTLKIQPAELGDSAVYLCASSSRTGALYQETQYFGPGTRLLVL.